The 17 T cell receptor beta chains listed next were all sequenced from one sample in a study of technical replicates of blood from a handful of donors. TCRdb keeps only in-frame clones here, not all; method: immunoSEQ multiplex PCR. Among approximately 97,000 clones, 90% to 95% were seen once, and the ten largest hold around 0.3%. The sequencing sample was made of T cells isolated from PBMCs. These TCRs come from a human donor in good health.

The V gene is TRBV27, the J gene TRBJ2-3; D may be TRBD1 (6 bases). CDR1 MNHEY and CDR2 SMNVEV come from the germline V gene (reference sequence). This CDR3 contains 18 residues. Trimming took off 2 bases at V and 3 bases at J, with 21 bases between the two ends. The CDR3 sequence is CASSLGLWGLVKTDTQYF. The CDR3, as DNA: TGTGCCAGCAGTTTAGGCCTTTGGGGGCTAGTTAAGACAGATACGCAGTATTTT.

CDR3 DNA: TGTGCCAGCAGCCAACCATCCGAGGATGGCTACACCTTC. Translating gives CASSQPSEDGYTF. The chain employs TRBV11-2 and TRBJ1-2, with D unclear. The CDR3 is 13 residues long. With 5 bases removed from V and 6 bases from J, the gap between germline ends came to 13 bases. Germline V lookup: CDR1 SGHAT, CDR2 FQNNGV. The complete variable domain, with remaining parts taken from reference TRBV11-2 and TRBJ1-2, reads EAGVAQSPRYKIIEKRQSVAFWCNPISGHATLYWYQQILGQGPKLLIQFQNNGVVDDSQLPKDRFSAERLKGVDSTLKIQPAKLEDSAVYLCASSQPSEDGYTFGSGTRLTVV.

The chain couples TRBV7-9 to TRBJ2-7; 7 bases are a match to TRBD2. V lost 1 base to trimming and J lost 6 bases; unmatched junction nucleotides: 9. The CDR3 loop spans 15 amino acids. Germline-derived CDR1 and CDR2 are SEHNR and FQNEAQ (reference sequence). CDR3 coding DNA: TGTGCCAGCAGCTTAGGAGAAGGCGGGAGCACCGAGCAGTACTTC. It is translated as CASSLGEGGSTEQYF.

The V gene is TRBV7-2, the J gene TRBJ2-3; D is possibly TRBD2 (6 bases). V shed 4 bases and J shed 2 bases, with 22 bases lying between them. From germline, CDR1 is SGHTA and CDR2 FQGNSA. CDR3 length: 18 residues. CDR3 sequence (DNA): TGTGCCAGCAGCTCACCCGATCGGGACGGGAGACCCACAGATACGCAGTATTTT. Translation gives CASSSPDRDGRPTDTQYF.

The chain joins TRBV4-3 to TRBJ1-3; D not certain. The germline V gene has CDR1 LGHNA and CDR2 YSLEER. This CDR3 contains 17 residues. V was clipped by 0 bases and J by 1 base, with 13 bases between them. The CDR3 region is CASSQDLEGSSGNTIYF. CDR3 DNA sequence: TGCGCCAGCAGCCAAGATTTGGAGGGTTCGTCTGGAAACACCATATATTTT.

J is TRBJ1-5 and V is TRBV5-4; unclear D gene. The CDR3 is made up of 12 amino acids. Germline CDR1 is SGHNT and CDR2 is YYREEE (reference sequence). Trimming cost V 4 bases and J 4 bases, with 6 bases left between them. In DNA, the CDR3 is TGTGCCAGCAGCCTACTTAATCAGCCCCAGCATTTT. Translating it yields CASSLLNQPQHF.

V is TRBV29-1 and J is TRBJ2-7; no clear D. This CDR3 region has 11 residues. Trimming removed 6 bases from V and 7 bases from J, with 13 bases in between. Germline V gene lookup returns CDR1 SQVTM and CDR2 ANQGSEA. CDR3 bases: TGCAGCGTAGTGACCGCGGCGGAGCAGTACTTC. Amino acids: CSVVTAAEQYF.

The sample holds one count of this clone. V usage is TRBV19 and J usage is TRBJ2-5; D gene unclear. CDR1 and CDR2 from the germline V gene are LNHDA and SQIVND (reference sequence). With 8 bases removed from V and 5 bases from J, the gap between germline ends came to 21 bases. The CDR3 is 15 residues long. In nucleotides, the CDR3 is TGTGCCAGTTCTCCCCTAGATCGCCGGTTGGAGACCCAGTACTTC. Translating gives CASSPLDRRLETQYF.

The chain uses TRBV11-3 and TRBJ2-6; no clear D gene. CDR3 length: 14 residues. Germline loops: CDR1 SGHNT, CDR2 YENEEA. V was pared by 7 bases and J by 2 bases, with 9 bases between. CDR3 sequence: CASNSPPGANVLTF. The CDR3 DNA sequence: TGTGCCAGCAACAGCCCCCCTGGGGCCAACGTCCTGACTTTC.

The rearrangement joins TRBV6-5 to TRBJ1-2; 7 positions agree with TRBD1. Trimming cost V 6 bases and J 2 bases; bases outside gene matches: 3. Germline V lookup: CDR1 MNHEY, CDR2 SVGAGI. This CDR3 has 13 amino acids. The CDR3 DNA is TGTGCCAGCAGCCCGGACAGGAACTATGGCTACACCTTC. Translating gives CASSPDRNYGYTF.

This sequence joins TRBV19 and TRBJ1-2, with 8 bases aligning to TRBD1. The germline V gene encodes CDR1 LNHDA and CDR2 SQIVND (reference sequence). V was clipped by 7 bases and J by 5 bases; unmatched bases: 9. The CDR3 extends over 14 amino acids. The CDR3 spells CASNTGQGHYGYTF. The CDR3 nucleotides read TGTGCCAGTAACACCGGACAGGGTCATTATGGCTACACCTTC.

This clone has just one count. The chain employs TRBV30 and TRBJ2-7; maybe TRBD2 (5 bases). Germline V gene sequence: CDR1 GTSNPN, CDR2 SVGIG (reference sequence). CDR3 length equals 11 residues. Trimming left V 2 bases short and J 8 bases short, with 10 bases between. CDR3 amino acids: CAWSMGAQQYF. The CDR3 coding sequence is TGTGCCTGGAGTATGGGAGCGCAGCAGTACTTC. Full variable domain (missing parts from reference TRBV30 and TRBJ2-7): SQTIHQWPATLVQPVGSPLSLECTVEGTSNPNLYWYRQAAGRGLQLLFYSVGIGQISSEVPQNLSASRPQDRQFILSSKKLLLSDSGFYLCAWSMGAQQYFGPGTRLTVT.

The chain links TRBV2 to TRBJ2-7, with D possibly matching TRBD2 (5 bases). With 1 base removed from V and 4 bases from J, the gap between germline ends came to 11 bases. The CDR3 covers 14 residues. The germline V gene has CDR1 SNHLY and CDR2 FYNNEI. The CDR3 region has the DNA TGTGCCAGCAGTGAAGGACTACTTTCTTACGAGCAGTACTTC. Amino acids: CASSEGLLSYEQYF.

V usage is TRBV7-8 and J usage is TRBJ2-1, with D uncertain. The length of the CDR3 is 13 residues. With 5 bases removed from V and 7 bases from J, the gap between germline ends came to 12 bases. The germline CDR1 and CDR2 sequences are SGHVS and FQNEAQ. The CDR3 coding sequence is TGTGCCAGCAGCCCTTCTTCGGTAAATGAGCAGTTCTTC. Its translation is CASSPSSVNEQFF. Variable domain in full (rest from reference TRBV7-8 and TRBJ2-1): GAGVSQSPRYKVAKRGQDVALRCDPISGHVSLFWYQQALGQGPEFLTYFQNEAQLDKSGLPSDRFFAERPEGSVSTLKIQRTQQEDSAVYLCASSPSSVNEQFFGPGTRLTVL.

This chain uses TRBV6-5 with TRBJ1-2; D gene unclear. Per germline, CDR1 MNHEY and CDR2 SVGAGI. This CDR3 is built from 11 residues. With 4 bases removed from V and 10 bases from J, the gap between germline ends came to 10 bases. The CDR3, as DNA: TGTGCCAGCAGTTCCAACAGTTTCTACACCTTC. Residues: CASSSNSFYTF.

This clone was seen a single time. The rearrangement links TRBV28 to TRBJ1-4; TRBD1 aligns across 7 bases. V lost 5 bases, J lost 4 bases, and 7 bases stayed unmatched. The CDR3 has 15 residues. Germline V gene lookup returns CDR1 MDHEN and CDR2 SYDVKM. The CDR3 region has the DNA TGTGCCAGCAGTATGCCGGGACAGATTAATGAAAAACTGTTTTTT. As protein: CASSMPGQINEKLFF.

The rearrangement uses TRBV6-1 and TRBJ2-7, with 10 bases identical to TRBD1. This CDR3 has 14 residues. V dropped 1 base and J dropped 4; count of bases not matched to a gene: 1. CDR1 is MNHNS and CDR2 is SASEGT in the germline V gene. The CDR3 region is CASSEVGQGYEQYF. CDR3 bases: TGTGCCAGCAGTGAAGTGGGACAGGGGTACGAGCAGTACTTC.